The sequence of this T cell receptor (beta chain) was determined in a study of cytomegalovirus exposure and HLA in healthy donors. Findings of the study overall: Later analysis reportedly placed an Asian-associated ancestry cluster below the roughly 640-donor mean in N-insertions. Later, an analysis showed that TCR beta chains associated with HLA were more clonally expanded than others that were equally common.

13 Jbeta primers and 60 Vbeta primers were used for the PCR. Libraries were prepared by immunoSEQ multiplex PCR; TCRdb keeps only in-frame clonotypes and omits some of them. The sample lists roughly 140,000 clones, roughly three quarters occurring once. As concerns this clone: No antigen is known for it.

V gave up 6 bases and J gave up 0 bases, with 8 bases separating them. The CDR3 has 14 amino acids. Germline lookup yields CDR1 SNHLY and CDR2 FYNNEI. Specimen: PBMCs. This receptor was obtained from a woman aged 45 to 65 in good health and CMV-seronegative. V is TRBV2 and J is TRBJ1-4; a weak D match, TRBD1 (6 bases). In DNA, the CDR3 is TGTGCCAGCAGGGGGGGGCCAACTAATGAAAAACTGTTTTTT. Translation: CASRGGPTNEKLFF. The whole variable domain, remainder taken from reference TRBV2 and TRBJ1-4, is EPEVTQTPSHQVTQMGQEVILRCVPISNHLYFYWYRQILGQKVEFLVSFYNNEISEKSEIFDDQFSVERPDGSNFTLKIRSTKLEDSAMYFCASRGGPTNEKLFFGSGTQLSVL.